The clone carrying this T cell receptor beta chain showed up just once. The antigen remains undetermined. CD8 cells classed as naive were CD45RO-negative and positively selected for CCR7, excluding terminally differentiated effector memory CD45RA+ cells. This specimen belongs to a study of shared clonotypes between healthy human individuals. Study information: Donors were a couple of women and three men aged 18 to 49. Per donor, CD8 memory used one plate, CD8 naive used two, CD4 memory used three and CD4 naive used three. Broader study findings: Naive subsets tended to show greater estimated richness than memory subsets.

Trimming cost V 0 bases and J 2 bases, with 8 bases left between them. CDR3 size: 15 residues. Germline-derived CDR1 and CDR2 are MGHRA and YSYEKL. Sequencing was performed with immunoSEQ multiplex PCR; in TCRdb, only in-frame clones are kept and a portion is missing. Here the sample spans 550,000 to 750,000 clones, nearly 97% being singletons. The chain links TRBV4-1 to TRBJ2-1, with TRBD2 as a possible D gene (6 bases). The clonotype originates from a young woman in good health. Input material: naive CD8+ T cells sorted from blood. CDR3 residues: CASSQDSGAYNEQFF. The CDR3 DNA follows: TGCGCCAGCAGCCAAGATTCGGGGGCCTACAATGAGCAGTTCTTC.